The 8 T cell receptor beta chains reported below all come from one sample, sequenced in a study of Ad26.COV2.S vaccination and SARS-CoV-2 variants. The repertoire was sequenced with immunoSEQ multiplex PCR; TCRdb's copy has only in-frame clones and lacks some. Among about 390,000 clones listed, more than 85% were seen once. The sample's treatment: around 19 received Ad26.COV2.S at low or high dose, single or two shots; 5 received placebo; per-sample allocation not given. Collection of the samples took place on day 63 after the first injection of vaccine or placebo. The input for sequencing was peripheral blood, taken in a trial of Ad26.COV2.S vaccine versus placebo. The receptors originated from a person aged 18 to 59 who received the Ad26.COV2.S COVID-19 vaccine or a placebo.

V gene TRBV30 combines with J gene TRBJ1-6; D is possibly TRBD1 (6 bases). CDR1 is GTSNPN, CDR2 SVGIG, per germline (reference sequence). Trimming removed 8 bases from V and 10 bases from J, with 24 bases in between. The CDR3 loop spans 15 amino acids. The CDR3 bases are TGTGCCCACCAATTGGGGGCCGCAGATCGATCACCCCTCCACTTT. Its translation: CAHQLGAADRSPLHF.

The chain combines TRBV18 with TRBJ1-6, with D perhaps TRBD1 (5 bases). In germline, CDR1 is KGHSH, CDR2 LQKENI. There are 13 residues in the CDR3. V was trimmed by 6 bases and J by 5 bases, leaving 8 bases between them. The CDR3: CASSGQDNSPLHF. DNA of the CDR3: TGTGCCAGCTCTGGACAAGATAATTCACCCCTCCACTTT.

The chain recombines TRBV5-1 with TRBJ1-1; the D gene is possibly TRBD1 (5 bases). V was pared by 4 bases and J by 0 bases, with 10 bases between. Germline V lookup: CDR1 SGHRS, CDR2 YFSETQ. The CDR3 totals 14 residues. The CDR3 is CASSDTGLNTEAFF. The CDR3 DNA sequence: TGCGCCAGCAGCGACACAGGATTGAACACTGAAGCTTTCTTT.

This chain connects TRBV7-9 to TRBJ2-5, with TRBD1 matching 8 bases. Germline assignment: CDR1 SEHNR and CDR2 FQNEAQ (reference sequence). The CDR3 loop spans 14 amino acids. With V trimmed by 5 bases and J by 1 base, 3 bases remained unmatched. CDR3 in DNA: TGTGCCAGCAGCAGGACAGGGACCCAAGAGACCCAGTACTTC. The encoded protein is CASSRTGTQETQYF.

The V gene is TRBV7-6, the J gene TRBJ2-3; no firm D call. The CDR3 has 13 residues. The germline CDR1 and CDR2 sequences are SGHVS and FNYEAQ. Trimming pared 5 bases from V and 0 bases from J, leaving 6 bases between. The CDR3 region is CASSADSTDTQYF. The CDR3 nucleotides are TGTGCCAGCAGCGCGGACAGCACAGATACGCAGTATTTT.

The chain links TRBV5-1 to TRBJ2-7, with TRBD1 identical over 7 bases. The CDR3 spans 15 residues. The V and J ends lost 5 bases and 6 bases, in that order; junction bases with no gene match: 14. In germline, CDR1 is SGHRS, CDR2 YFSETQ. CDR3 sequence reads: CASRLGGPVLLEQYF. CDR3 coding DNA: TGCGCCAGCAGGCTAGGGGGCCCAGTGCTTCTCGAGCAGTACTTC.

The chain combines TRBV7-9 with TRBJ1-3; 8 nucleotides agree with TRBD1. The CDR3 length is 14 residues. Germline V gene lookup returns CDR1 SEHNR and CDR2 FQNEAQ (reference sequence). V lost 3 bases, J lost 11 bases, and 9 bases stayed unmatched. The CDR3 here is CASSLGQVETSIYF. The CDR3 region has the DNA TGTGCCAGCAGCTTGGGACAGGTCGAAACATCCATATATTTT.

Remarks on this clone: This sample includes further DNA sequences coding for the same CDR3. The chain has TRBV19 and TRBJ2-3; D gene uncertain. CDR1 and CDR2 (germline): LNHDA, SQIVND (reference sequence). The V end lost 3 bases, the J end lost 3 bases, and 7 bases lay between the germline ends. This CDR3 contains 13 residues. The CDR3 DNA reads TGTGCCAGTAGTATCGGGTTGACAGATACGCAGTATTTT. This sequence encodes CASSIGLTDTQYF.